This is a list of T cell receptor beta chains from one sample in a study of glioma-infiltrating T cells. MiXCR, run by TCRdb on the multiplex PCR reads, gives a single entry per CDR3 protein. The repertoire holds roughly 5,000 distinct CDR3 sequences, with 30% to 35% as singletons. The sequenced material came from glioma tissue, nonneoplastic brain tissue, or PBMCs (not recorded which). The origin of the receptors is a human donor with low-grade glioma or glioblastoma, undergoing nonglioma brain surgery, or in good health (not recorded which). CDR3s include the opening cysteine and the closing phenylalanine or tryptophan. D genes are given only for firm matches. Part of the rows lack a size; the others show once, few, many or a class for expanded clones.

J gene: TRBJ1-1
clone size: large
D gene: -
V gene: TRBV27
CDR3 DNA: TGTGCCAGCAGTTACGGGGGTGGAGGGAACACTGAAGCTTTCTTT
CDR3 protein: CASSYGGGGNTEAFF

J gene: TRBJ2-2
clone size: many
D gene: TRBD1
V gene: TRBV2
CDR3 DNA: TGTGCCTGTTCCCGGGACAGGACTAACACCGGGGAGCTGTTTTTT
CDR3 protein: CACSRDRTNTGELFF

J gene: TRBJ2-7
clone size: many
D gene: TRBD2
V gene: TRBV2
CDR3 DNA: TGTGCCAGCAGGGGGGGACTAGCGGACTCCTACGAGCAGTACTTC
CDR3 protein: CASRGGLADSYEQYF

J gene: TRBJ1-1
clone size: large
D gene: -
V gene: TRBV6-1
CDR3 DNA: TGTGCCAGCAGTAACCCGATTGACAGGTCCAGCGAAGCTTTCTTT
CDR3 protein: CASSNPIDRSSEAFF

J gene: TRBJ1-1
clone size: once
D gene: -
V gene: TRBV10-3
CDR3 DNA: TGTGCCATCAGTGAGCTGGACACTGAAGCTTTCTTT
CDR3 protein: CAISELDTEAFF

J gene: TRBJ1-1
clone size: medium-sized
D gene: -
V gene: TRBV2
CDR3 DNA: TGTGCCAGCAGAAAAACACTGAACACTGAAGCTTTCTTT
CDR3 protein: CASRKTLNTEAFF

J gene: TRBJ1-4
clone size: medium-sized
D gene: -
V gene: TRBV20-1
CDR3 DNA: TGCAGTGCTAGAGATGGTTGGGAGCCCGGTAATGAAAAACTGTTTTTT
CDR3 protein: CSARDGWEPGNEKLFF

J gene: TRBJ1-1
clone size: medium-sized
D gene: TRBD1
V gene: TRBV2
CDR3 DNA: TGTGCCAGCAGTGAGACAGGGGCGGAGGACACTGAAGCTTTCTTT
CDR3 protein: CASSETGAEDTEAFF

J gene: TRBJ2-5
clone size: medium-sized
D gene: TRBD2
V gene: TRBV25-1
CDR3 DNA: TGTGCCAGCAGGGGGGGGGAGGAGACCCAGTACTTC
CDR3 protein: CASRGGEETQYF

J gene: TRBJ2-3
clone size: -
D gene: -
V gene: TRBV5-1
CDR3 DNA: TGCGCCAGTAGCTTGGAGGGTACTAGTGAAGATACGCAGTATTTT
CDR3 protein: CASSLEGTSEDTQYF

J gene: TRBJ2-1
clone size: medium-sized
D gene: TRBD2
V gene: TRBV20-1
CDR3 DNA: TGCAGTGCGCCCAGGGCGGGGGGGAGCTCCTACAATGAGCAGTTCTTC
CDR3 protein: CSAPRAGGSSYNEQFF

J gene: TRBJ2-2
clone size: once
D gene: -
V gene: TRBV25-1
CDR3 DNA: TGTGCCAGCAGTGAATATGTCGGGGGAGCCACCGGGGAGCTGTTTTTT
CDR3 protein: CASSEYVGGATGELFF

J gene: TRBJ1-1
clone size: medium-sized
D gene: -
V gene: TRBV28
CDR3 DNA: TGTGCCAGCAGTTTACAGGGTTTCAAAACAACTGAAGCTTTCTTT
CDR3 protein: CASSLQGFKTTEAFF

J gene: TRBJ2-5
clone size: -
D gene: -
V gene: TRBV11-2
CDR3 DNA: TGTGCCAGCAGCTTAGGAGGCGGGGTCGGTACCCAGTACTTC
CDR3 protein: CASSLGGGVGTQYF

J gene: TRBJ2-3
clone size: medium-sized
D gene: -
V gene: TRBV20-1
CDR3 DNA: TGCAGTGCCCGGGGGATAGAATGGGATACGCAGTATTTT
CDR3 protein: CSARGIEWDTQYF

J gene: TRBJ2-3
clone size: many
D gene: -
V gene: TRBV2
CDR3 DNA: TGTGCCAGCAGTGAGGGGCCTCGTGATACGCAGTATTTT
CDR3 protein: CASSEGPRDTQYF

J gene: TRBJ2-1
clone size: -
D gene: TRBD2
V gene: TRBV6-1
CDR3 DNA: TGTGCCAGCAGTGAAGTAACTAGCGGGGTGTCCTCCTACAATGAGCAGTTCTTC
CDR3 protein: CASSEVTSGVSSYNEQFF

J gene: TRBJ2-7
clone size: medium-sized
D gene: -
V gene: TRBV20-1
CDR3 DNA: TGCAGTGCTAGAGATCGGATGGCTCCTACCTACGAGCAGTACTTC
CDR3 protein: CSARDRMAPTYEQYF

J gene: TRBJ1-5
clone size: -
D gene: -
V gene: TRBV7-9
CDR3 DNA: TGTACCAGCAGCACGGGAGACGGGGGTTTCAATCAGCCCCAGCATTTT
CDR3 protein: CTSSTGDGGFNQPQHF

J gene: TRBJ1-5
clone size: -
D gene: -
V gene: TRBV6-6
CDR3 DNA: TGTGTCAGCGGTTACGGCGCGAATCAGCCCCAGCATTTT
CDR3 protein: CVSGYGANQPQHF

J gene: TRBJ2-5
clone size: medium-sized
D gene: -
V gene: TRBV6-2/TRBV6-3
CDR3 DNA: TGTGCCAGCAGTTATCGGGGGTCCGAACAAGAGACCCAGTACTTC
CDR3 protein: CASSYRGSEQETQYF

J gene: TRBJ1-2
clone size: medium-sized
D gene: TRBD1
V gene: TRBV4-1
CDR3 DNA: TGCGCCAGCAGCCAAGGGACAGGGCCTTTCTATGGCTACACCTTC
CDR3 protein: CASSQGTGPFYGYTF

J gene: TRBJ2-3
clone size: -
D gene: -
V gene: TRBV7-6
CDR3 DNA: TGTGCCAGCAGCTTTCGTTATACGCAGTATTTT
CDR3 protein: CASSFRYTQYF

J gene: TRBJ1-5
clone size: -
D gene: TRBD1
V gene: TRBV12-3/TRBV12-4
CDR3 DNA: TGTGCCAGCAGTCTAAGTGGACAGGTACATAGCAATCAGCCCCAGCATTTT
CDR3 protein: CASSLSGQVHSNQPQHF

J gene: TRBJ1-1
clone size: medium-sized
D gene: -
V gene: TRBV10-3
CDR3 DNA: TGTGCCATCAGTGATCAGCAGAACACTGAAGCTTTCTTT
CDR3 protein: CAISDQQNTEAFF

J gene: TRBJ2-5
clone size: medium-sized
D gene: -
V gene: TRBV4-1
CDR3 DNA: TGCGCCAGCAGCCAAGTGGGGGAAGAGACCCAGTACTTC
CDR3 protein: CASSQVGEETQYF

J gene: TRBJ2-3
clone size: -
D gene: TRBD1
V gene: TRBV7-9
CDR3 DNA: TGTGCCAGCAGCTCCACCGGGACAGGGTCAGATACGCAGTATTTT
CDR3 protein: CASSSTGTGSDTQYF

J gene: TRBJ2-3
clone size: many
D gene: -
V gene: TRBV9
CDR3 DNA: TGTGCCAGCAGCGTAGATTCAGGGCTGACGGCGCAGTATTTT
CDR3 protein: CASSVDSGLTAQYF

J gene: TRBJ1-5
clone size: medium-sized
D gene: -
V gene: TRBV7-7
CDR3 DNA: TGTGCCAGCAGCCCTGACGTAAATCAGCCCCAGCATTTT
CDR3 protein: CASSPDVNQPQHF

J gene: TRBJ1-3
clone size: many
D gene: -
V gene: TRBV9
CDR3 DNA: TGTGCCAGCAGCTCAGGGTGGCCGGAGGGGCTAAAGCGGGAGGACACCATATATTTT
CDR3 protein: CASSSGWPEGLKREDTIYF

J gene: TRBJ2-7
clone size: many
D gene: -
V gene: TRBV10-3
CDR3 DNA: TGTGCCATCAGTTCCAGGGACTACGAGCAGTACTTC
CDR3 protein: CAISSRDYEQYF

J gene: TRBJ2-1
clone size: many
D gene: -
V gene: TRBV12-3/TRBV12-4
CDR3 DNA: TGTGCCAGCAGCTCCGGGACTGGAGTTTACAATGAGCAGTTCTTC
CDR3 protein: CASSSGTGVYNEQFF

J gene: TRBJ2-3
clone size: medium-sized
D gene: -
V gene: TRBV6-1
CDR3 DNA: TGTGCCAGCAGTCCCGGACGTACCTGGACAGATACGCAGTATTTT
CDR3 protein: CASSPGRTWTDTQYF

J gene: TRBJ2-7
clone size: medium-sized
D gene: -
V gene: TRBV28
CDR3 DNA: TGTGCCAGCAGTTCCCCAGCCTACTACGAGCAGTACTTC
CDR3 protein: CASSSPAYYEQYF

J gene: TRBJ2-5
clone size: -
D gene: TRBD1
V gene: TRBV13
CDR3 DNA: TGTGCCAGCAGCTTGGGACAGGGGCCCACCGCTCGGTCGACCCAGTACTTC
CDR3 protein: CASSLGQGPTARSTQYF

J gene: TRBJ2-3
clone size: -
D gene: TRBD2
V gene: TRBV15
CDR3 DNA: TGTGCCACCGGGGCAGGAAGCGGGGCCATGGGAGATACGCAGTATTTT
CDR3 protein: CATGAGSGAMGDTQYF

J gene: TRBJ2-5
clone size: medium-sized
D gene: -
V gene: TRBV6-2/TRBV6-3
CDR3 DNA: TGTGCCAGCAGCGTTACTAGGACTGGGGAGACCCAGTACTTC
CDR3 protein: CASSVTRTGETQYF

J gene: TRBJ2-1
clone size: many
D gene: -
V gene: TRBV30
CDR3 DNA: TGTGCCTGGAGTGTCCGGAGGGCCCTCAATGAGCAGTTCTTC
CDR3 protein: CAWSVRRALNEQFF

J gene: TRBJ2-1
clone size: medium-sized
D gene: -
V gene: TRBV27
CDR3 DNA: TGTGCCAGCAGTTTAGGCCTAACAGACAATGAGCAGTTCTTC
CDR3 protein: CASSLGLTDNEQFF

J gene: TRBJ2-2
clone size: -
D gene: TRBD2
V gene: TRBV20-1
CDR3 DNA: TGCAGTGCTAGGGCGACTAGCACGAACACCGGGGAGCTGGTTTTT
CDR3 protein: CSARATSTNTGELVF

J gene: TRBJ2-5
clone size: -
D gene: -
V gene: TRBV28
CDR3 DNA: TGTGCCAGCAGGAAGATGGGGGGAAAAGAGACCAAGTACTTC
CDR3 protein: CASRKMGGKETKYF

J gene: TRBJ1-1
clone size: -
D gene: -
V gene: TRBV6-6
CDR3 DNA: TGTGCCAGCAGGATGGGACCGTCGAACACTGAAGCTTTCTTT
CDR3 protein: CASRMGPSNTEAFF

J gene: TRBJ1-5
clone size: large
D gene: TRBD1
V gene: TRBV6-1
CDR3 DNA: TGTGCCAGCCGACAGGGCCAAGAGCCCCAGCATTTT
CDR3 protein: CASRQGQEPQHF

J gene: TRBJ1-1
clone size: medium-sized
D gene: -
V gene: TRBV5-1
CDR3 DNA: TGCGCCAGCAGCTGGGGGTCGTCAATGAACACTGAAGCTTTCTTT
CDR3 protein: CASSWGSSMNTEAFF

J gene: TRBJ2-3
clone size: many
D gene: TRBD2
V gene: TRBV3-1
CDR3 DNA: TGTGCCAGCAGCCCCACTAGCGGGGGGGGCACAGATACGCAGTATTTT
CDR3 protein: CASSPTSGGGTDTQYF

J gene: TRBJ2-2
clone size: -
D gene: TRBD1
V gene: TRBV29-1
CDR3 DNA: TGCAGCGCAGGGGGCTGGGATACCGGGGAGCTGTTTTTT
CDR3 protein: CSAGGWDTGELFF

J gene: TRBJ2-3
clone size: -
D gene: TRBD2
V gene: TRBV12-3/TRBV12-4
CDR3 DNA: TGTGCCAGCAGTTTCGCTAGCGGGGGCCCCGGGGGCACAGATACGCAGTATTTT
CDR3 protein: CASSFASGGPGGTDTQYF

J gene: TRBJ1-5
clone size: medium-sized
D gene: -
V gene: TRBV4-1
CDR3 DNA: TGCGCCAGCAGCCAAGATCCAGGGGAGGGTCAGCCCCAGCATTTT
CDR3 protein: CASSQDPGEGQPQHF